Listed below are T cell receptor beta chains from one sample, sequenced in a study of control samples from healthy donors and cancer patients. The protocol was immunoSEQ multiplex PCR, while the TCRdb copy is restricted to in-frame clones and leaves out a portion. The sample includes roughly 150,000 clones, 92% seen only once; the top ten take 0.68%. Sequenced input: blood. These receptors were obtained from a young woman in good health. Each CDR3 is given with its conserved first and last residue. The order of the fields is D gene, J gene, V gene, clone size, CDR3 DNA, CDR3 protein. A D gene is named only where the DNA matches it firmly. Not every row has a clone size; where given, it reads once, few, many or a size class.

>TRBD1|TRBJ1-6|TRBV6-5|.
TGTGCCAGCACTACTAGGACAGGGGGCGTTTCACCCCTCCACTTT
CASTTRTGGVSPLHF
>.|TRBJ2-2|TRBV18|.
TGTGCCAGCTCACTGCAGATGAACACCGGGGAGCTGTTTTTT
CASSLQMNTGELFF
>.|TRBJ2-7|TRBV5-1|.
TGCGCCAGCAGCTTGGAACGGCAGGCCTACGAGCAGTACTTC
CASSLERQAYEQYF
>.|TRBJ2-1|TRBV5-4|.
TGTGCCAGCAGCTTGGGACGTTCAGTTAATGAGCAGTTCTTC
CASSLGRSVNEQFF
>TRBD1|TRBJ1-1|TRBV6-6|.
TGTGCCGGTTACCGGGACAGGGGCACTGAAGCTTTCTTT
CAGYRDRGTEAFF
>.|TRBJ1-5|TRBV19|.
TGTGCCAGTACCCCGTGGGGGGCGAGCAATCAGCCCCAGCATTTT
CASTPWGASNQPQHF
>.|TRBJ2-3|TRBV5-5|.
TGTGCCAGCAGCTTGGCCCCCAGCCAGGAGCAGTATTTT
CASSLAPSQEQYF
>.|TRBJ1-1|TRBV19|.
TGTGCCAGCGAAACCCCGGCCGGACAGGCTTTCTTT
CASETPAGQAFF
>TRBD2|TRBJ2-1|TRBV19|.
TGTGCCAGTAGTATCGGACTAGCGGGGTACAATGAGCAGTTCTTC
CASSIGLAGYNEQFF
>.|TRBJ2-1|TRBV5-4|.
TGTGCCAGCAGCTTGAGGGGCTCCTACAATGAGCAGTTCTTC
CASSLRGSYNEQFF
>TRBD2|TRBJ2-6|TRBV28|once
TGTGCCAGCAGTTTGCCGGGACTAGCGAAGACCAACGTCCTGACTTTC
CASSLPGLAKTNVLTF
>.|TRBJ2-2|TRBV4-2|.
.
CASSQAYRSGRASGSCFF
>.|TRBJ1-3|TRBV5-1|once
TGCGCCAGCAGCTTGGGCTCTGGAAACACCATATATTTT
CASSLGSGNTIYF
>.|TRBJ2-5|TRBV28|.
TGTGCCAGCAGCGCCGGACCCCCGGAGACCCAGTACTTC
CASSAGPPETQYF
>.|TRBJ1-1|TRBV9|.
TGTGCCAGCAGCGCAGACCGGGGGTTCGGCACTGAAGCTTTCTTT
CASSADRGFGTEAFF
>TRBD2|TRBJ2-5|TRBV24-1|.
TGTGCCACCAGTGATCCGATTTCAGACCGACTAGCGGAGGGGGAGACCCAGTACTTC
CATSDPISDRLAEGETQYF
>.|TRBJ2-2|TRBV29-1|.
TGCAGCGTACGAGGTGGGGGCAGCGCCGGGGAGCTGTTTTTT
CSVRGGGSAGELFF
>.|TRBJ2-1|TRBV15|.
TGTGCCACCAGCATAATTGAGGGGTCGGATGAGCAGTTCTTC
CATSIIEGSDEQFF
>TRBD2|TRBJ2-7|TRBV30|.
TGTGCCTGGAGTGCGGGGGGGGCAGGCGAGCAGTACTTC
CAWSAGGAGEQYF
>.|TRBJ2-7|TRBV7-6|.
TGTGCCAGCAGCCCCAGCGGCCCCGAATACGAGCAGTACTTC
CASSPSGPEYEQYF
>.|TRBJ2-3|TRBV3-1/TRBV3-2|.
TGTGCCAGCAGCCAAGGAACGCCGGGAAACACAGATACGCAGTATTTT
CASSQGTPGNTDTQYF
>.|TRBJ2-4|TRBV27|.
TGTGCCAGCAGTCCCTTACAGGGAGGGAGGAACATTCAGTACTTC
CASSPLQGGRNIQYF
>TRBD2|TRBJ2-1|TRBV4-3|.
TGCGCCAGCAGCCAAGGACCGGGACTAGCGGCCTACAATGAGCAGTTCTTC
CASSQGPGLAAYNEQFF
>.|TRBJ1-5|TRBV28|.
TGTGCCAGCAGTGTCATTGCTCATCAGCCCCAGCATTTT
CASSVIAHQPQHF
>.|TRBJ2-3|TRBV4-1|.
TGCGCCAGCAGCTCTCTCCGGGCCACAGATACGCAGTATTTT
CASSSLRATDTQYF
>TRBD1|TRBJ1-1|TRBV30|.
TGTGCCTGGACCGCGACAGGGAAGCCTGAAGCTTTCTTT
CAWTATGKPEAFF
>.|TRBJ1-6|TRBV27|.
TGTGCCAGCAGTTTCGAGGGTCGCTATAATTCACCCCTCCACTTT
CASSFEGRYNSPLHF
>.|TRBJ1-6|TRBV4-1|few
TGCGCCAGCAGCCAAGAGGCCCTGACAAGTGGGATGATGTCCCTCCACTTT
CASSQEALTSGMMSLHF
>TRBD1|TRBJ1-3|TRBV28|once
TGTGCCAGCAGTTCGACAGGGGCTGGAAACACCATATATTTT
CASSSTGAGNTIYF
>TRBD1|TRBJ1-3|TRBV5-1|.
TGCGCCAGCAGCTTGCCGGGACAGGGAAACACCATATATTTT
CASSLPGQGNTIYF
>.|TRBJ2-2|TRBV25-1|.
TGTGCCAGCAGTGCGGGCCCTACCGGGGAGCTGTTTTTT
CASSAGPTGELFF
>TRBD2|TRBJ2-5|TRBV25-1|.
TGTGCCAGCAGTGAATCACTAGCGGGAGTGGGGGGGGAGACCCAGTACTTC
CASSESLAGVGGETQYF
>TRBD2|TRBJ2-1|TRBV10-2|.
TGCGCCAGCAGTGCAACTAGCGCCTACAATGAGCAGTTCTTC
CASSATSAYNEQFF
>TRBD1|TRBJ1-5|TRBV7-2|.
TGTGCCAGCAGCCCCCAAGGGGGCGCCTATAGCAATCAGCCCCAGCATTTT
CASSPQGGAYSNQPQHF
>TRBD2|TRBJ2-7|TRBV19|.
TGTGCCAGTAGTCACAGCGGGGGACTCTACGAGCAGTACTTC
CASSHSGGLYEQYF
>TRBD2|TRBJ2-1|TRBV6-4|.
TGTGCCAGCAGTGACTCTGCGGGAGGGGGTGAGCAGTTCTTC
CASSDSAGGGEQFF
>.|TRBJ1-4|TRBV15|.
TGTGCCACCAGCAGAGTGCGGAATGAAAAACTGTTTTTT
CATSRVRNEKLFF
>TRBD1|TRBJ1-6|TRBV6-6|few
TGTGCCAGCAGGGCGGCAGGGGGGAATTCACCCCTCCACTTT
CASRAAGGNSPLHF
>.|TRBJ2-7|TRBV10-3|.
TGTGCCATCAGTGACAGTTCCTACGAGCAGTACTTC
CAISDSSYEQYF
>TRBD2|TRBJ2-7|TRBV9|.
TGTGCCAGCAGCGTCACGGGGGGGCCGGGCTACGAGCAGTACTTC
CASSVTGGPGYEQYF
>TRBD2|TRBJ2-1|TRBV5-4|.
TGTGCCAGCACCAGCGGGAGCGGCAATGAGCAGTTCTTC
CASTSGSGNEQFF
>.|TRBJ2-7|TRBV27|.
TGTGCCAGCAGTTTAAGCGCCCTAGGGGAGCAGTACTTC
CASSLSALGEQYF
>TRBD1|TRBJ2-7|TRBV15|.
TGTGCCACCAGCGGTAGACAGGGGGCTTTCTACGAGCAGTACTTC
CATSGRQGAFYEQYF